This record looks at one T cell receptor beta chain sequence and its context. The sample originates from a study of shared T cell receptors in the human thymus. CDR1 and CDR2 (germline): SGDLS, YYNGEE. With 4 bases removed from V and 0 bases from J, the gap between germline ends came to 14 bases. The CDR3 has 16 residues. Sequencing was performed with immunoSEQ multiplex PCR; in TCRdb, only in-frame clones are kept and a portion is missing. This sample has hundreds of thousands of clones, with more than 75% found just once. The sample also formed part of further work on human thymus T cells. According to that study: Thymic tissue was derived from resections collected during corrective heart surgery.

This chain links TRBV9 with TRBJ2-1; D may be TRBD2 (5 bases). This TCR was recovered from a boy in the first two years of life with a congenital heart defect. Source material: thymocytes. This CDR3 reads CASSPWERRSYNEQFF. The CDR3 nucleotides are TGTGCCAGCAGCCCCTGGGAGCGGCGCTCCTACAATGAGCAGTTCTTC.